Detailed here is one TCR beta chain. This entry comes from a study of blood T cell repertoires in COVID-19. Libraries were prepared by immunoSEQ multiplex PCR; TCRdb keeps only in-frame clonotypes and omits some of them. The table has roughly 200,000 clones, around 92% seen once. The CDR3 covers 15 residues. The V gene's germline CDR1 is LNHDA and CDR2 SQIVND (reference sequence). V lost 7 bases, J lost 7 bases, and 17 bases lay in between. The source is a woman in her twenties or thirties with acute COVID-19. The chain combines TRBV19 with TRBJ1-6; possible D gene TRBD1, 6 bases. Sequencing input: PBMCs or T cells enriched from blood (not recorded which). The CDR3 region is CASKSTGRGNSPLHF. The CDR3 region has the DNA TGTGCCAGTAAGTCAACAGGGCGCGGGAATTCACCCCTCCACTTT.